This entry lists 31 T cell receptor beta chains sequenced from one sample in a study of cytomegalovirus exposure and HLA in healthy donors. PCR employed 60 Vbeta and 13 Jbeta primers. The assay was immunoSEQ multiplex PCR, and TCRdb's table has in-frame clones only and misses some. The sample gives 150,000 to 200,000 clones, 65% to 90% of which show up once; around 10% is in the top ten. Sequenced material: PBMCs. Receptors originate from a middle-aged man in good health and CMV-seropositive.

As DNA, the CDR3 is TGTGCCAGCTCTCACCCGGGACAGGGAAGGCACGAGCAGTACTTC. Amino acids: CASSHPGQGRHEQYF. The chain links TRBV18 to TRBJ2-7; TRBD1 agrees at 9 bases. V was pared by 6 bases and J by 5 bases, with 11 bases of the junction left unmatched. The CDR3 extends over 15 amino acids. Germline CDR1 and CDR2: KGHSH and LQKENI.

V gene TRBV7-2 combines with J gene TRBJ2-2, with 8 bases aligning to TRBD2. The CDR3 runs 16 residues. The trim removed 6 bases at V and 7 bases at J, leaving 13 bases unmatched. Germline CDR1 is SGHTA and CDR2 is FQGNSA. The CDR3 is CASRPIAGYYGGELFF. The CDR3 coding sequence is TGTGCCAGCAGACCAATAGCGGGATATTATGGCGGGGAGCTGTTTTTT.

DNA of the CDR3: TGTGCCAGCAGTGGAGGGACTAGGCGAGGGACCCAGTACTTC. Its protein product is CASSGGTRRGTQYF. The chain carries TRBV6-5 and TRBJ2-5; 8 bases match TRBD2. CDR1 and CDR2 from the germline V gene are MNHEY and SVGAGI. Trimming took 5 bases from V and 7 from J; bases not matched to a gene: 9. The CDR3 totals 14 residues.

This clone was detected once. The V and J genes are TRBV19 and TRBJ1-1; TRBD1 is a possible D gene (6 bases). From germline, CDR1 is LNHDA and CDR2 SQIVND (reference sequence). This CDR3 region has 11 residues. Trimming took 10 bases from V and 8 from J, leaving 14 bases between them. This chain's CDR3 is CATNSRGEAFF. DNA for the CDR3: TGTGCCACAAACTCCAGGGGAGAAGCTTTCTTT.

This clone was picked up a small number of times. The DNA for the CDR3 is TGTGCCAGCAGTTACTTAGCGGGGGGGCTAGATACGCAGTATTTT. Protein: CASSYLAGGLDTQYF. This chain uses TRBV6-5 with TRBJ2-3; TRBD2 matches 11 bases. With V trimmed by 1 base and J by 5 bases, 2 bases remained unmatched. The germline V gene encodes CDR1 MNHEY and CDR2 SVGAGI. This CDR3 comprises 15 residues.

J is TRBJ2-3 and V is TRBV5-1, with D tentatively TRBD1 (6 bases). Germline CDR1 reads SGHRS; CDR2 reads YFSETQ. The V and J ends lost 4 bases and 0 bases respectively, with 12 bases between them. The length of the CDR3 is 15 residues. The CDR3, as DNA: TGCGCCAGCAGCACCTGGACAGCTAGCACAGATACGCAGTATTTT. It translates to CASSTWTASTDTQYF.

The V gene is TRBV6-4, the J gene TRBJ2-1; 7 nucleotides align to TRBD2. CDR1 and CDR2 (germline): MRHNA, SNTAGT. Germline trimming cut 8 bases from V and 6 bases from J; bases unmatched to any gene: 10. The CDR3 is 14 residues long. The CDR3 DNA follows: TGTGCCAGCGGGCCGGGCGCGGGGGTCAATGAGCAGTTCTTC. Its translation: CASGPGAGVNEQFF.

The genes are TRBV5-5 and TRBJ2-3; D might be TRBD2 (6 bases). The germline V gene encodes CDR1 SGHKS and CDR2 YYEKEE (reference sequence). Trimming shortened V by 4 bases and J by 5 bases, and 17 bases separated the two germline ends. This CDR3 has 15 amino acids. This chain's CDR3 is CASSRSGRTLDTQYF. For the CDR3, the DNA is TGTGCCAGCAGCCGGAGCGGGCGGACGTTAGATACGCAGTATTTT.

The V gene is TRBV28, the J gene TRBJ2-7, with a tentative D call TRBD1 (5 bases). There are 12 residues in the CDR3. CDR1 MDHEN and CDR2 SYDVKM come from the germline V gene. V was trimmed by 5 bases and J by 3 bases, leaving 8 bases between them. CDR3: CASSIDSYEQYF. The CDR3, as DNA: TGTGCCAGCAGTATCGACAGCTACGAGCAGTACTTC.

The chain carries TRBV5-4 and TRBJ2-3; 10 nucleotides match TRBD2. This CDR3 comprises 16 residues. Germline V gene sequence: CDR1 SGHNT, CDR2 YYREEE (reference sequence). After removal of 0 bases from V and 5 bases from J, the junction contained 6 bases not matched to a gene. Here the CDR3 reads CASSLELAGPGDTQYF. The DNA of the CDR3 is TGTGCCAGCAGCTTGGAACTAGCGGGGCCCGGAGATACGCAGTATTTT.

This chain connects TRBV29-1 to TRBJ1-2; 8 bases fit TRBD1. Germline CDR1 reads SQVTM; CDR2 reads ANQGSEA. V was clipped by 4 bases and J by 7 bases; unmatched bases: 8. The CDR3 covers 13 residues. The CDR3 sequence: CSVVPQGVSGYTF. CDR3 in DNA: TGCAGCGTTGTACCACAGGGGGTTTCTGGCTACACCTTC.

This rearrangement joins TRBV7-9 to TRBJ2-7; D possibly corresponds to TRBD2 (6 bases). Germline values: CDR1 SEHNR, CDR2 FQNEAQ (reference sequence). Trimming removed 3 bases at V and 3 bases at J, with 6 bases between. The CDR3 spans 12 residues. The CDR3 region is CASSLTSYEQYF. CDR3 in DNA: TGTGCCAGCAGCTTGACTAGCTACGAGCAGTACTTC. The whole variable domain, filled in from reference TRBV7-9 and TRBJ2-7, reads DTGVSQNPRHKITKRGQNVTFRCDPISEHNRLYWYRQTLGQGPEFLTYFQNEAQLEKSRLLSDRFSAERPKGSFSTLEIQRTEQGDSAMYLCASSLTSYEQYFGPGTRLTVT.

The CDR3 region has the DNA TGTGCCAGCAGTGCCCGGACTTTTTCGGATACGCAGTATTTT. The encoded protein is CASSARTFSDTQYF. The chain recombines TRBV28 with TRBJ2-3; D might be TRBD2 (5 bases). Deletions cut 5 bases from V and 6 bases from J, with 15 bases between. This CDR3 is built from 14 residues. Germline lookup yields CDR1 MDHEN and CDR2 SYDVKM.

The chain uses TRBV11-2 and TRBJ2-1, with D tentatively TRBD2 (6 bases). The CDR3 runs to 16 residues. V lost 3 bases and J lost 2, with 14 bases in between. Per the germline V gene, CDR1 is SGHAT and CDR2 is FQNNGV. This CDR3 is CASSFGGTFTYNEQFF. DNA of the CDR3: TGTGCCAGCAGCTTTGGAGGGACTTTTACCTACAATGAGCAGTTCTTC.

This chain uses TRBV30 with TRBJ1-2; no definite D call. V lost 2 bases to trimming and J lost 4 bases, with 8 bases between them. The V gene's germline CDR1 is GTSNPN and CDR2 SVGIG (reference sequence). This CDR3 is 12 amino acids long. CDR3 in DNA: TGTGCCTGGAGTTTCACAGTCTATGGCTACACCTTC. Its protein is CAWSFTVYGYTF.

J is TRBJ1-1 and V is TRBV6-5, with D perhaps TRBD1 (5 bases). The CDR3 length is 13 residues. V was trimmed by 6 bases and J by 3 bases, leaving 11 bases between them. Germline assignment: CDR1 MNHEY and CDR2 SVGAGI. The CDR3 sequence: CASRRSRDTEAFF. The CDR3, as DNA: TGTGCCAGCAGAAGAAGCAGGGACACTGAAGCTTTCTTT.

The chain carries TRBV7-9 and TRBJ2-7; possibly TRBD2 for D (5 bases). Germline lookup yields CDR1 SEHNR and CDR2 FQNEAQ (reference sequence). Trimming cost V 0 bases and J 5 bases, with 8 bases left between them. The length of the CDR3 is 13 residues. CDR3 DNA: TGTGCCAGCAGCTTAGCAGCCGGGGACGAGCAGTACTTC. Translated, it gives CASSLAAGDEQYF.

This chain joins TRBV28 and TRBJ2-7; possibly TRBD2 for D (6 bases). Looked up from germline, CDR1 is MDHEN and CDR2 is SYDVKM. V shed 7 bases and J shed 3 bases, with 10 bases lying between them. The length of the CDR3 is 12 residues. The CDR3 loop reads CASKGLLYEQYF. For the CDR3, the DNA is TGTGCCAGCAAGGGACTTCTCTACGAGCAGTACTTC.

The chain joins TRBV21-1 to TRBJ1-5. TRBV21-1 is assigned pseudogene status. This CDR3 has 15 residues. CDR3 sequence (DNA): TGTGCCAGCAGCAAAGTGTCGGGGATTAATCAGCCCCAGCATTTT. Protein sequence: CASSKVSGINQPQHF.

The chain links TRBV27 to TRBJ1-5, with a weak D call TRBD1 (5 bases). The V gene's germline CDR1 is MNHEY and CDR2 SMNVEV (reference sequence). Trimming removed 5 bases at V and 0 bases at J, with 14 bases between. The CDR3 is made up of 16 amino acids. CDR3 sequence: CASSPRRQYSNQPQHF. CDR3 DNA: TGTGCCAGCAGTCCGCGCCGACAGTATAGCAATCAGCCCCAGCATTTT.

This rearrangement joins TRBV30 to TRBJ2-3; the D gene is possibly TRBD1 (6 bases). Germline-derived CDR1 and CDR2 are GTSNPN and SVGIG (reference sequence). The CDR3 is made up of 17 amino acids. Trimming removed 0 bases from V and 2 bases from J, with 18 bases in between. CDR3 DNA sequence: TGTGCCTGGAGTGTAGCGAGGACAGACTTAGTCACAGATACGCAGTATTTT. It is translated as CAWSVARTDLVTDTQYF.

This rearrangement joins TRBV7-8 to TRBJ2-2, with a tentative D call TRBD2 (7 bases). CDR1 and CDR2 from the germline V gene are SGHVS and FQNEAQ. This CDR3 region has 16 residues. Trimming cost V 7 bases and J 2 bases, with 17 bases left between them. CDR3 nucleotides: TGTGCCAGCACTCAGGCGGGGGCATTCAACACCGGGGAGCTGTTTTTT. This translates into CASTQAGAFNTGELFF.

The CDR3 nucleotides read TGTGCCAGCACCAGGACTAGCGGGGGTAGAGAGACCCAGTACTTC. Encoded protein: CASTRTSGGRETQYF. V and J are TRBV7-2 and TRBJ2-5; 13 positions agree with TRBD2. Germline lookup yields CDR1 SGHTA and CDR2 FQGNSA. CDR3 length equals 15 residues. V was clipped by 7 bases and J by 4 bases; unmatched bases: 6.

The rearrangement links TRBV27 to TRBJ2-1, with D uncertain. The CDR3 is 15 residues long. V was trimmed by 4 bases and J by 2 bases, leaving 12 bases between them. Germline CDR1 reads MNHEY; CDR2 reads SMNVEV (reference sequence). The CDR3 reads CASSSIGGTYNEQFF. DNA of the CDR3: TGTGCCAGCAGTTCCATTGGCGGCACCTACAATGAGCAGTTCTTC.

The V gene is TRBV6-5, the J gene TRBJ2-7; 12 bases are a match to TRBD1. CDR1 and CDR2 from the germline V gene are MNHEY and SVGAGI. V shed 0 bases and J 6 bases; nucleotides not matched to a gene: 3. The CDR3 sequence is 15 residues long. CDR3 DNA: TGTGCCAGCAGTTACTCGGGACAGGGGGCTGGCGAGCAGTACTTC. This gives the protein CASSYSGQGAGEQYF.

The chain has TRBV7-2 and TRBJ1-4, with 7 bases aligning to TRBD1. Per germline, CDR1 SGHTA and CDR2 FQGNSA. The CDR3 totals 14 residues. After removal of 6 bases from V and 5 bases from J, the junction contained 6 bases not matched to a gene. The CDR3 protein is CASRSGGTNEKLFF. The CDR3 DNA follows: TGTGCCAGCAGATCAGGGGGAACGAATGAAAAACTGTTTTTT.

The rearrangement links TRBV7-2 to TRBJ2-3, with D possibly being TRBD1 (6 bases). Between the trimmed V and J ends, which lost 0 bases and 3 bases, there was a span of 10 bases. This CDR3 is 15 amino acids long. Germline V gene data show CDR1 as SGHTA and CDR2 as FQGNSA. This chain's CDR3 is CASSLAWTETDTQYF. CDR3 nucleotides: TGTGCCAGCAGCTTAGCTTGGACAGAGACAGATACGCAGTATTTT.

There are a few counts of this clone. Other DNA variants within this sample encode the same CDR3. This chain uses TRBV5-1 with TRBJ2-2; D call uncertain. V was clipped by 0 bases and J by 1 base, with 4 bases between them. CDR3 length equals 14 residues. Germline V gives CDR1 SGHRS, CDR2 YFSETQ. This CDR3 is CASSLGQNTGELFF. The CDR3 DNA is TGCGCCAGCAGCTTGGGACAGAACACCGGGGAGCTGTTTTTT.

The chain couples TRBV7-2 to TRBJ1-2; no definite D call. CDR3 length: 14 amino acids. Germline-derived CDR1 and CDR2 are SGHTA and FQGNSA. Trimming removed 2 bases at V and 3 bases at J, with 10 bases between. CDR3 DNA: TGTGCCAGCAGCTTACCGGCAGGCGACTATGGCTACACCTTC. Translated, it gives CASSLPAGDYGYTF.

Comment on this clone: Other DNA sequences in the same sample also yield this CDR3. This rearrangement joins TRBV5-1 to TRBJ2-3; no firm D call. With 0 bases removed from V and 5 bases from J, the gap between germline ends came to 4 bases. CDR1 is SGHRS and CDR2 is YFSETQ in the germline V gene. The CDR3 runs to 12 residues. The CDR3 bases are TGCGCCAGCAGCTTGGCCGTAGATACGCAGTATTTT. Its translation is CASSLAVDTQYF.

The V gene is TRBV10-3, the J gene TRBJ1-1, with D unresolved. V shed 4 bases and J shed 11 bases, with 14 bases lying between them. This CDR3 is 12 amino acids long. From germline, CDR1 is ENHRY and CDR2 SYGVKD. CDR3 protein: CAISGGQNMAFF. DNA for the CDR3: TGTGCCATCAGTGGAGGGCAGAATATGGCTTTCTTT.